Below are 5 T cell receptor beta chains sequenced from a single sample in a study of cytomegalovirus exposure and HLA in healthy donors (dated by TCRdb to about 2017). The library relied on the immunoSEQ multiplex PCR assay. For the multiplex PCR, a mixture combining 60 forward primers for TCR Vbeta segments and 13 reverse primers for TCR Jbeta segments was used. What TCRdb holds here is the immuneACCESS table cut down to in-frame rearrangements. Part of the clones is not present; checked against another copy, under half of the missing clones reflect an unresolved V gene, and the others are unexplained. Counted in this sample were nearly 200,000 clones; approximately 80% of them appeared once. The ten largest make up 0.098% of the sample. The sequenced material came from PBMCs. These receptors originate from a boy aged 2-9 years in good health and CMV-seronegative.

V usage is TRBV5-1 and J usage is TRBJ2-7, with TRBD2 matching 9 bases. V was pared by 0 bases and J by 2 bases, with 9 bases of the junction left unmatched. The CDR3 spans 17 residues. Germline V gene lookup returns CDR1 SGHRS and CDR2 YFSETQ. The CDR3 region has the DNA TGCGCCAGCAGCTTGGCAGGTAGCGGGGGCCTTACCTACGAGCAGTACTTC. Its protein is CASSLAGSGGLTYEQYF.

CDR3 region: CASSLVRGDEQYF. The DNA of the CDR3 is TGTGCCAGCAGTTTGGTCAGGGGCGACGAGCAGTACTTC. This chain connects TRBV28 to TRBJ2-7, with D possibly being TRBD1 (6 bases). This CDR3 has 13 amino acids. V dropped 3 bases and J dropped 5 bases, with 11 bases sitting between them. Germline V lookup: CDR1 MDHEN, CDR2 SYDVKM.

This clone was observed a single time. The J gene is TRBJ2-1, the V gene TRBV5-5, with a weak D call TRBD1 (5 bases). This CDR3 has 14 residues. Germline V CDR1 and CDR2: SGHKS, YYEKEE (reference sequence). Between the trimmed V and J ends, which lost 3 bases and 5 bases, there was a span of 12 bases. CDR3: CASSYPPGNNEQFF. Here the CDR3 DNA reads TGTGCCAGCAGCTACCCCCCAGGGAACAATGAGCAGTTCTTC.

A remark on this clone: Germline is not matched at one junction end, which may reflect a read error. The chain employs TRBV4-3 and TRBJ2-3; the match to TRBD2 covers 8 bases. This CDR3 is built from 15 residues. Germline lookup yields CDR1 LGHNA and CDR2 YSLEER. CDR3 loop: CASRQGRGDTDTQYF. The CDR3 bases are TGCGCCAGCCGCCAGGGGCGGGGGGACACAGATACGCAGTATTTT.

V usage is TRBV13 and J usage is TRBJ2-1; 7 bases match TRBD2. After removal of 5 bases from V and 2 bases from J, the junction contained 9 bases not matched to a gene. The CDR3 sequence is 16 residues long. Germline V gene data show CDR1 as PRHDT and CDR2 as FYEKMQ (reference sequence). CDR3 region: CASSGGLDSTYNEQFF. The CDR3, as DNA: TGTGCCAGCAGCGGCGGACTAGATTCCACCTACAATGAGCAGTTCTTC.